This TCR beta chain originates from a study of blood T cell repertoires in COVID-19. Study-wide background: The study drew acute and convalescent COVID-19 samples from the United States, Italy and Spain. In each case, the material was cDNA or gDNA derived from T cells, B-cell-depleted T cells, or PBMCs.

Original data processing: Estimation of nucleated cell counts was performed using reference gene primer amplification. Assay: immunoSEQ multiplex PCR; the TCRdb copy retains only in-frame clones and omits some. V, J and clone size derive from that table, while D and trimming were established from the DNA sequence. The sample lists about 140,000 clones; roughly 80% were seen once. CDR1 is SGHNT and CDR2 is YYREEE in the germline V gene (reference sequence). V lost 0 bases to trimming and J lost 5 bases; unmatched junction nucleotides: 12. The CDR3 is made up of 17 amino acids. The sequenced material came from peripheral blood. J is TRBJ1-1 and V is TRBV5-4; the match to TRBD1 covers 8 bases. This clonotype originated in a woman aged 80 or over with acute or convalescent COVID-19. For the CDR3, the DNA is TGTGCCAGCAGCTTGGACTACGGACAGGGCCCCGGTACTGAAGCTTTCTTT. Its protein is CASSLDYGQGPGTEAFF.